The 5 T cell receptor beta chains below come from one sample, sequenced in a study of cytomegalovirus exposure and HLA in healthy donors. Amplification used 60 Vbeta primers and 13 Jbeta primers. Assay used: immunoSEQ multiplex PCR; TCRdb lists only in-frame clones, some missing. The sample lists approximately 190,000 clones, 75% to 90% occurring once. Sequencing was done on a sample of PBMCs. These receptors originate from a man in his thirties or forties in good health and CMV-seronegative.

This clone was found once. The chain combines TRBV29-1 with TRBJ1-4; unclear D gene. Germline lookup yields CDR1 SQVTM and CDR2 ANQGSEA. V shed 8 bases and J shed 4 bases, with 11 bases lying between them. The CDR3 has 12 residues. Here the CDR3 DNA reads TGCAGCTATACGGGGAATAATGAAAAACTGTTTTTT. It specifies CSYTGNNEKLFF.

The CDR3 spells CSARQLYEQYF. The CDR3 bases are TGCAGTGCTCGCCAACTCTACGAGCAGTACTTC. The chain couples TRBV20-1 to TRBJ2-7, with D uncertain. V was trimmed by 5 bases and J by 3 bases, leaving 8 bases between them. The CDR3 is 11 amino acids. Germline V gene lookup returns CDR1 DFQATT and CDR2 SNEGSKA (reference sequence).

The chain has TRBV19 and TRBJ2-7; 8 bases fit TRBD1. The germline CDR1 and CDR2 sequences are LNHDA and SQIVND (reference sequence). This CDR3 spans 14 amino acids. Losses at the gene ends were 6 bases for V and 4 bases for J; bases not matched to a gene: 8. The DNA of the CDR3 is TGTGCCAGTAGCGACAGGGGAAACCTTTACGAGCAGTACTTC. It encodes CASSDRGNLYEQYF.

This clone was observed a few times. The chain uses TRBV7-9 and TRBJ2-7; TRBD1 agrees at 8 bases. This CDR3 contains 13 residues. Germline CDR1 is SEHNR and CDR2 is FQNEAQ (reference sequence). Losses at the gene ends were 7 bases for V and 6 bases for J; bases not matched to a gene: 8. Here the CDR3 reads CASIRDRGSEQYF. As DNA, the CDR3 is TGTGCCAGCATCCGTGACAGGGGAAGCGAGCAGTACTTC.

This rearrangement joins TRBV28 to TRBJ1-2, with D possibly being TRBD1 (6 bases). V gave up 7 bases and J gave up 6 bases, with 15 bases separating them. Germline V lookup: CDR1 MDHEN, CDR2 SYDVKM. CDR3 size: 13 residues. The CDR3 is CASTRRGGDGYTF. The CDR3 DNA reads TGTGCCAGCACCCGGAGGGGGGGGGATGGCTACACCTTC.